This entry features one T cell receptor (beta chain) sequence. The germline gives CDR1 SNHLY, CDR2 FYNNEI. The V end was cut by 6 bases, the J end by 2 bases, with 19 bases between. The CDR3 extends over 17 amino acids. This record comes from a study of fetal regulatory T cell absence and autoimmunity. TCRdb's copy holds only in-frame clones and misses some; the assay was immunoSEQ multiplex PCR. The sample has around 100,000 clones; 72% are singletons. The source of this sequence is a male donor with IPEX syndrome. This chain links TRBV2 with TRBJ2-2; D assignment may be TRBD1 or TRBD2 (6 bases each). The sample taken for sequencing was pancreas tissue. CDR3 in amino acids: CASRRGAYGRNTGELFF. Here the CDR3 DNA reads TGTGCCAGCAGAAGGGGGGCTTACGGGAGAAACACCGGGGAGCTGTTTTTT.